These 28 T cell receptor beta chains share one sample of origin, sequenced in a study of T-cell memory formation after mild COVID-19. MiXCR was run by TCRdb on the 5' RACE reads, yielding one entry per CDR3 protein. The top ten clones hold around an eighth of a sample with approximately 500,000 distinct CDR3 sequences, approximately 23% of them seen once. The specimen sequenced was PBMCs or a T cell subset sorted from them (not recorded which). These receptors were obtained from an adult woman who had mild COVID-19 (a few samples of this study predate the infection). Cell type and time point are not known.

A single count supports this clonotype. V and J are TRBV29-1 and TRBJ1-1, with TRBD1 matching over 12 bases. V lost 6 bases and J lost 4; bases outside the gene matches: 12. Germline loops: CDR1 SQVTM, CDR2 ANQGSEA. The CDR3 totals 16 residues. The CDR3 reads CSVATGTGGVGTEAFF. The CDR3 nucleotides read TGCAGCGTCGCTACCGGGACAGGGGGCGTTGGCACTGAAGCTTTCTTT.

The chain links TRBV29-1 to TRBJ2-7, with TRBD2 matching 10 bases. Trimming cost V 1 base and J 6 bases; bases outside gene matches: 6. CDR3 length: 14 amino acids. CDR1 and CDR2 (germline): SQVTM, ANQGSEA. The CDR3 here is CSVEGQSGGAEQYF. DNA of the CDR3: TGCAGCGTTGAAGGTCAGAGCGGGGGGGCCGAGCAGTACTTC.

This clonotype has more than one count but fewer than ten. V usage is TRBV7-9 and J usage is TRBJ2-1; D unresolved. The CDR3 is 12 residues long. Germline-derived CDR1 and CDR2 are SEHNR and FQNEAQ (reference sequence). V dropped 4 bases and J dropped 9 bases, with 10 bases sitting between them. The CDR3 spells CASSSTSTEQFF. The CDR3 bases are TGTGCCAGCAGCTCTACTTCGACTGAGCAGTTCTTC.

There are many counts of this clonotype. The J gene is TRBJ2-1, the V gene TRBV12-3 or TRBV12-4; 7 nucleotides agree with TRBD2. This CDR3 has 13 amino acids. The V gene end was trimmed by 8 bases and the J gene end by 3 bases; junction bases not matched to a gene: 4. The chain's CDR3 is CASRRGSYNEQFF. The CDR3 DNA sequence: TGTGCCAGCCGGCGGGGGAGCTACAATGAGCAGTTCTTC.

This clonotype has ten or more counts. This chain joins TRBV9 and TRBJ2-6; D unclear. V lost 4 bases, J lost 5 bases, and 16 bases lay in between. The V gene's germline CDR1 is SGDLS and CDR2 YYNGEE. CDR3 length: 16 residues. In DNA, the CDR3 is TGTGCCAGCAGCTCCCCCATCGCCCTGAGGGCCAACGTCCTGACTTTC. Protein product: CASSSPIALRANVLTF.

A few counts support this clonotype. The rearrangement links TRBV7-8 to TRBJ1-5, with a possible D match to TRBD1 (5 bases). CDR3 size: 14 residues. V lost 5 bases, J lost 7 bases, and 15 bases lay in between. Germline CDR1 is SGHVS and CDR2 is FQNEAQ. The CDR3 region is CASSGQIGEQPQHF. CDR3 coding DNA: TGTGCCAGCAGCGGTCAGATAGGGGAACAGCCCCAGCATTTT.

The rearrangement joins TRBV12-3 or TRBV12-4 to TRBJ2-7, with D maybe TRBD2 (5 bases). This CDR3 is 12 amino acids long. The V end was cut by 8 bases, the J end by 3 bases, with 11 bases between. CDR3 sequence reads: CASAREGYEQYF. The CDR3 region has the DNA TGTGCCAGCGCCAGAGAGGGCTACGAGCAGTACTTC.

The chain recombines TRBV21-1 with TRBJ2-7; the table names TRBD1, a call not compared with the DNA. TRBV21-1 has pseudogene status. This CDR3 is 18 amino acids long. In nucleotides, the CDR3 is TGTGCCAGCAGCAAAGCCAAACGAAAAAGGACAAGGGAGTACGAGCAGTACTTC. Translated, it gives CASSKAKRKRTREYEQYF.

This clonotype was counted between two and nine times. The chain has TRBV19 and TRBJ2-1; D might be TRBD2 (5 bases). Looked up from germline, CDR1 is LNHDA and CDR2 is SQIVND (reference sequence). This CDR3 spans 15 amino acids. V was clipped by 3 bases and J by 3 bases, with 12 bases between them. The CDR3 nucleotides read TGTGCCAGTAGTATCTCGGGGAGTTTCTACAATGAGCAGTTCTTC. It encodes CASSISGSFYNEQFF.

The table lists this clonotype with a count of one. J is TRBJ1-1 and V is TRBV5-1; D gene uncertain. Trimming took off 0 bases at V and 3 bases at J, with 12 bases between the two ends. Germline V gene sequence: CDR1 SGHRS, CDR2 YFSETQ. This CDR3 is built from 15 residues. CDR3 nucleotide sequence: TGCGCCAGCAGCTTGGCTAGGGTGTTGGACACTGAAGCTTTCTTT. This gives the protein CASSLARVLDTEAFF.

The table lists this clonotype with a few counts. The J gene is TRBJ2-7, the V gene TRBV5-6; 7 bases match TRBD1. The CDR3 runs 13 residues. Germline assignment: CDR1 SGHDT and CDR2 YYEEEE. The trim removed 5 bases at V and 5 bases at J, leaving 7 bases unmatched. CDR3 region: CASRGDRSNEQYF. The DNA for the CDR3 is TGTGCCAGCAGGGGGGACAGATCTAACGAGCAGTACTTC.

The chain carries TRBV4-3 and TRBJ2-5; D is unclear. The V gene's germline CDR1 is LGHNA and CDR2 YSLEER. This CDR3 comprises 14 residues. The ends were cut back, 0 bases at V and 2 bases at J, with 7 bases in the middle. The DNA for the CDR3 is TGCGCCAGCAGCCAAGATGTGGGGCAAGAGACCCAGTACTTC. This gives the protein CASSQDVGQETQYF.

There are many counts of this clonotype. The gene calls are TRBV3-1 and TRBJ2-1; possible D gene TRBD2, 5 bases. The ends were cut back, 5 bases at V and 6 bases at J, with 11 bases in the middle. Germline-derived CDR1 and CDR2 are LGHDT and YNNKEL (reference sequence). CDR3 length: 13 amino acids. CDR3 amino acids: CASSVRTPNEQFF. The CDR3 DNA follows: TGTGCCAGCAGCGTAAGGACTCCCAATGAGCAGTTCTTC.

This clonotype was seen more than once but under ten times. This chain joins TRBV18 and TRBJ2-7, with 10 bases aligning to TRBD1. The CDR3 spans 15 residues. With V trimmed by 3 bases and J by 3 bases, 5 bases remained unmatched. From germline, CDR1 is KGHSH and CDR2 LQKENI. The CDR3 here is CASSPTGGVVYEQYF. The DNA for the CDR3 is TGTGCCAGCTCACCGACAGGGGGCGTAGTCTACGAGCAGTACTTC. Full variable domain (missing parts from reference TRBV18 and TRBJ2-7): NAGVMQNPRHLVRRRGQEARLRCSPMKGHSHVYWYRQLPEEGLKFMVYLQKENIIDESGMPKERFSAEFPKEGPSILRIQQVVRGDSAAYFCASSPTGGVVYEQYFGPGTRLTVT.

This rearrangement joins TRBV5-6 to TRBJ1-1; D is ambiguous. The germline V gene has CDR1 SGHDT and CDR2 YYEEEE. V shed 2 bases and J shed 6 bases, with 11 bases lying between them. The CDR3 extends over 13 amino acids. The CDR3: CASSFSPSAEAFF. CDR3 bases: TGTGCCAGCAGCTTTTCCCCAAGTGCTGAAGCTTTCTTT.

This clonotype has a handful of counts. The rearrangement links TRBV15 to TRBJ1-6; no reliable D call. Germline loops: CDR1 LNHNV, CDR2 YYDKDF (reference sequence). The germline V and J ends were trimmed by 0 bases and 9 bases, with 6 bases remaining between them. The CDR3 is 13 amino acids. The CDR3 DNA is TGTGCCACCAGCAGAGATCGGGGTTCACCCCTCCACTTT. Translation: CATSRDRGSPLHF.

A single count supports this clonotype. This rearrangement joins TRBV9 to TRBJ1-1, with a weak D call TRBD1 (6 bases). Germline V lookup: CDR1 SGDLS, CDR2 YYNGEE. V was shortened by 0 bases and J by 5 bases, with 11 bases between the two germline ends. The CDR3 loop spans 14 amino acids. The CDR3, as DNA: TGTGCCAGCAGCGTAGCACAGGGAGGGACTGAAGCTTTCTTT. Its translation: CASSVAQGGTEAFF. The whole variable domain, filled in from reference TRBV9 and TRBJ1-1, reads DSGVTQTPKHLITATGQRVTLRCSPRSGDLSVYWYQQSLDQGLQFLIQYYNGEERAKGNILERFSAQQFPDLHSELNLSSLELGDSALYFCASSVAQGGTEAFFGQGTRLTVV.

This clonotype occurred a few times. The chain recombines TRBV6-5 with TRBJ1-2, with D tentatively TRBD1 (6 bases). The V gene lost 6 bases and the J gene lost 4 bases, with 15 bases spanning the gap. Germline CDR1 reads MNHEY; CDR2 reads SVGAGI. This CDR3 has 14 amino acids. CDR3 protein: CASSDGGGGYGYTF. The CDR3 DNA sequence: TGTGCCAGCAGCGACGGGGGAGGGGGCTATGGCTACACCTTC.

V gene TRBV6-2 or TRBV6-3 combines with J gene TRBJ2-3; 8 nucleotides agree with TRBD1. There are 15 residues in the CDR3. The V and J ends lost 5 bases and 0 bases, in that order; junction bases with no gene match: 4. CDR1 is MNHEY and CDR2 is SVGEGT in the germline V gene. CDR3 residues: CASSPGGSSTDTQYF. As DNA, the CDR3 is TGTGCCAGCAGTCCAGGGGGCTCTAGCACAGATACGCAGTATTTT.

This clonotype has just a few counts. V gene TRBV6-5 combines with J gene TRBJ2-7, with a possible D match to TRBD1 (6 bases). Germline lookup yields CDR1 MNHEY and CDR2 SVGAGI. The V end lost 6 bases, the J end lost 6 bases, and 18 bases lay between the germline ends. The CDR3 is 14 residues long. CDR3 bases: TGTGCCAGCAGCCGGACCGGGACACGCGGCGAGCAGTACTTC. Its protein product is CASSRTGTRGEQYF.

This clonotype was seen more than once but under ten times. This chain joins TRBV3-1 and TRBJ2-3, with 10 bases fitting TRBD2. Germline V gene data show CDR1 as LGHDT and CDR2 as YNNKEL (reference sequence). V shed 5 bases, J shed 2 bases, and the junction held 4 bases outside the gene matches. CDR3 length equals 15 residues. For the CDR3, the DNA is TGTGCCAGCAGCGAACTAGCGGGGATCACAGATACGCAGTATTTT. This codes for CASSELAGITDTQYF.

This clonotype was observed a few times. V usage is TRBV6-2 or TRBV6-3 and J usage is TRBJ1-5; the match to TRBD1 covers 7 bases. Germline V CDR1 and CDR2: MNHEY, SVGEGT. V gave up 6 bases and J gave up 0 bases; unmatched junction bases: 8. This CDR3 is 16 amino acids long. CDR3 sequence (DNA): TGTGCCAGCAGATACGGGACAGCGGATAGCAATCAGCCCCAGCATTTT. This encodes CASRYGTADSNQPQHF.

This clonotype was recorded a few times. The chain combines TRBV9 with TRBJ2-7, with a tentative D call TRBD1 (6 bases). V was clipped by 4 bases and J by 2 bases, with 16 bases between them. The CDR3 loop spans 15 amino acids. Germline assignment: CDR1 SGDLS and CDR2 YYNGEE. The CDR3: CASSPGTGQTYEQYF. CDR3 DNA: TGTGCCAGCAGCCCGGGAACGGGACAAACCTACGAGCAGTACTTC.

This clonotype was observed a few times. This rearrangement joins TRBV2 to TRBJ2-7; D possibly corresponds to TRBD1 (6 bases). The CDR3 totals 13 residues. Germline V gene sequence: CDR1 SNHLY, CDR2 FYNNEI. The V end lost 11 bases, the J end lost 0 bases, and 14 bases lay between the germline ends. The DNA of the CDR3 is TGTGCCGGCGCGACAGGTTTCTCCTACGAGCAGTACTTC. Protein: CAGATGFSYEQYF.

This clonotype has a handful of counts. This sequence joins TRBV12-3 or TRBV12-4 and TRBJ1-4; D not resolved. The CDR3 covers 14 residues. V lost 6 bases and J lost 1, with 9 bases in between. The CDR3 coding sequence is TGTGCCAGCAGCAGACACCAAACTAATGAAAAACTGTTTTTT. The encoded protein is CASSRHQTNEKLFF.

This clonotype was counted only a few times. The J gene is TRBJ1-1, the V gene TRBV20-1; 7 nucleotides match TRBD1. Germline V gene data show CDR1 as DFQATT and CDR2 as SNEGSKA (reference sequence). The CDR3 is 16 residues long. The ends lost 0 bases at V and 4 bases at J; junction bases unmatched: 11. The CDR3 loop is CSARDWGRGMGTEAFF. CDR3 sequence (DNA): TGCAGTGCTAGAGATTGGGGCAGGGGGATGGGCACTGAAGCTTTCTTT.

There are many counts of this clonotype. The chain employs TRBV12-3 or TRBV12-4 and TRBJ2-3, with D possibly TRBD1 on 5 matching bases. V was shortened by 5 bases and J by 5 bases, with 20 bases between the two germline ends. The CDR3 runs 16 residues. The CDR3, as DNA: TGTGCCAGCAGTACCCCAGGAAGGGGCCGAAAAGATACGCAGTATTTT. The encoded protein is CASSTPGRGRKDTQYF.

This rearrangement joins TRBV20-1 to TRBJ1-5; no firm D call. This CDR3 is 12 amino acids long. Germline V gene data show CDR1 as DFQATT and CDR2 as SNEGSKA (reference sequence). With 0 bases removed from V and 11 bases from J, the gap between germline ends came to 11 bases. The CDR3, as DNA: TGCAGTGCTAGAGATGTCGCAGAGGCCCAGCATTTT. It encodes CSARDVAEAQHF.